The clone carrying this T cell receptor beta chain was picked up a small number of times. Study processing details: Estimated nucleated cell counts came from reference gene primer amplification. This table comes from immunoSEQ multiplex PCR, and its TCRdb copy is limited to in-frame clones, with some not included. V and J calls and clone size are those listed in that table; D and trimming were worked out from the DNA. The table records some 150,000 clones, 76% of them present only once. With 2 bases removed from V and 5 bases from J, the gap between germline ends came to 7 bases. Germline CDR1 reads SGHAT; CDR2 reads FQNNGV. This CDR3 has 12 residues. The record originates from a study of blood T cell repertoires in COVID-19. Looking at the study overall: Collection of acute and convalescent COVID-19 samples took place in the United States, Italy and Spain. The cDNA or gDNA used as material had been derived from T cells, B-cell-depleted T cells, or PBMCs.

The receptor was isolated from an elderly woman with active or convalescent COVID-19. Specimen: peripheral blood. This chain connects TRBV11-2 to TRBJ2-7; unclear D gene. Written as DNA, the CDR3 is TGTGCCAGCAGCTTATTTGCGGACGAGCAGTACTTC. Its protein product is CASSLFADEQYF.